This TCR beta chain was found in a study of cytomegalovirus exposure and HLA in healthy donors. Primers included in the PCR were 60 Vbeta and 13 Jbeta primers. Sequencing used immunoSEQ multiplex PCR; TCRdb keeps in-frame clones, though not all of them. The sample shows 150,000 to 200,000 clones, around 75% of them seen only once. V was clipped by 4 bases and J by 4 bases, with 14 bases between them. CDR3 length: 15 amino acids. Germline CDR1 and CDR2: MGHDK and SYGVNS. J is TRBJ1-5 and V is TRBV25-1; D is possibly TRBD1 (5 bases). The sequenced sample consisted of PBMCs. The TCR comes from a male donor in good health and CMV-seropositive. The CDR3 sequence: CASSGQQGLNQPQHF. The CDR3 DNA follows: TGTGCCAGCAGTGGCCAGCAGGGATTGAATCAGCCCCAGCATTTT. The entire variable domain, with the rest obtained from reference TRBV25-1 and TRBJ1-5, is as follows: EADIYQTPRYLVIGTGKKITLECSQTMGHDKMYWYQQDPGMELHLIHYSYGVNSTEKGDLSSESTVSRIRTEHFPLTLESARPSHTSQYLCASSGQQGLNQPQHFGDGTRLSIL.